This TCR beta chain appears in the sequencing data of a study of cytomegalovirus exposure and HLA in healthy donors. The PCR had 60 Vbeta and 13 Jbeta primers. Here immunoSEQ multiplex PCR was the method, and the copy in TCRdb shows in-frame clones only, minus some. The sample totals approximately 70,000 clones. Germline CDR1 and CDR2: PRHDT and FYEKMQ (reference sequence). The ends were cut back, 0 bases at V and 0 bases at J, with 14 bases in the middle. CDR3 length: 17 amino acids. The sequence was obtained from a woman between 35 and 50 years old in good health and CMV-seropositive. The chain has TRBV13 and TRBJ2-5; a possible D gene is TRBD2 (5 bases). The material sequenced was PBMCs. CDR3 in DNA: TGTGCCAGCAGCTTAGGCCTCCTTGAGGGAAACCAAGAGACCCAGTACTTC. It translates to CASSLGLLEGNQETQYF. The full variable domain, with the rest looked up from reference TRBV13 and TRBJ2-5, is AAGVIQSPRHLIKEKRETATLKCYPIPRHDTVYWYQQGPGQDPQFLISFYEKMQSDKGSIPDRFSAQQFSDYHSELNMSSLELGDSALYFCASSLGLLEGNQETQYFGPGTRLLVL.